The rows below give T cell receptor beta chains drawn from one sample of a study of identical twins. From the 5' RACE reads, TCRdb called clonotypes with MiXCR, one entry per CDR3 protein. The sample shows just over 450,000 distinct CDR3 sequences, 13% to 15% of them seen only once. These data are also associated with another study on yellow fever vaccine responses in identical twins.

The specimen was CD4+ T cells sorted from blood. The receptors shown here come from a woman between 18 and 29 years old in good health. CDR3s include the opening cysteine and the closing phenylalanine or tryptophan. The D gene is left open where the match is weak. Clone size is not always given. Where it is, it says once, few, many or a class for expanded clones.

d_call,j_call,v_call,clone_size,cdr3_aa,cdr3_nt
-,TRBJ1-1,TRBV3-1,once,CACSTSRRGLQMNTEAFF,TGTGCCTGCAGTACTTCGCGCCGAGGGTTACAAATGAACACTGAAGCTTTCTTT
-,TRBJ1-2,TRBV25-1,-,CASSASPTENYGYTF,TGTGCCAGCAGTGCCTCCCCTACTGAAAACTATGGCTACACCTTC
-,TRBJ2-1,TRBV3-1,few,CASSQEKQILSSYNEQFF,TGTGCCAGCAGCCAGGAAAAACAGATACTGAGCTCCTACAATGAGCAGTTCTTC
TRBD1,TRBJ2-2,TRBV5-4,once,CASSLVGTGAPGELFF,TGTGCCAGCAGCTTGGTCGGGACAGGGGCACCCGGGGAGCTGTTTTTT
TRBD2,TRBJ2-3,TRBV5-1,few,CASTIAGGPSDTQYF,TGCGCCAGCACCATAGCGGGGGGGCCGTCAGATACGCAGTATTTT
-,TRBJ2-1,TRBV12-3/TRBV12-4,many,CASMRLNEQFF,TGTGCCAGCATGCGTCTCAATGAGCAGTTCTTC
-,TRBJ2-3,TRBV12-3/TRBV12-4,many,CASSLTSYGDTQYF,TGTGCCAGCAGTTTAACCTCCTATGGAGATACGCAGTATTTT
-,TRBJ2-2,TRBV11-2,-,CASSSQSFDTGELFF,TGTGCCAGCAGCTCCCAAAGCTTCGACACCGGGGAGCTGTTTTTT
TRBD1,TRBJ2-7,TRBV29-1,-,CSVAGTGGGYEQYF,TGCAGCGTTGCTGGGACAGGGGGAGGCTACGAGCAGTACTTC
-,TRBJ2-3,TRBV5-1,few,CASSLRVGAQPDTQYF,TGCGCCAGCAGCTTGAGGGTGGGGGCCCAACCAGATACGCAGTATTTT
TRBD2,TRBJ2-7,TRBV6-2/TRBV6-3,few,CASSLVGAGQNFYEQYF,TGTGCCAGCAGCCTCGTGGGAGCGGGGCAAAACTTCTACGAGCAGTACTTC
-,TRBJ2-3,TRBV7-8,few,CASILRGEESDTQYF,TGTGCCAGCATCCTCAGGGGGGAAGAATCAGATACGCAGTATTTT
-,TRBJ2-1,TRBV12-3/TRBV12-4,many,CASSFNLGESYNEQFF,TGTGCCAGCAGTTTTAATCTCGGGGAGTCCTACAATGAGCAGTTCTTC
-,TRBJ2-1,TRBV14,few,CASSQERRMKNEQFF,TGTGCCAGCAGCCAAGAGCGGAGAATGAAAAATGAGCAGTTCTTC
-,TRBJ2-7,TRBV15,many,CATSSAGRKTYEQYF,TGTGCCACCAGCAGTGCGGGGAGAAAGACCTACGAGCAGTACTTC
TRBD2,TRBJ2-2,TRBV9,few,CASSVAPSGRAAGELFF,TGTGCCAGCAGCGTAGCTCCTAGCGGGAGGGCCGCCGGGGAGCTGTTTTTT
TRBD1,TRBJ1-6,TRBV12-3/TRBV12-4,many,CASSLGTGLGALHF,TGTGCCAGCAGTTTAGGGACAGGGCTCGGGGCCCTCCACTTT
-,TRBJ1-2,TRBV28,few,CATLYALNYGYTF,TGTGCCACCCTGTATGCCCTTAACTATGGCTACACCTTC
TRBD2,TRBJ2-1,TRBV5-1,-,CASSLDGGGAIEQFF,TGCGCCAGCAGCTTGGATGGCGGGGGGGCCATTGAGCAGTTCTTC
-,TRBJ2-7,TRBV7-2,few,CASRWHEQYF,TGTGCCAGCAGGTGGCACGAGCAGTACTTC
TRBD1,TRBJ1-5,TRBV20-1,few,CSARTGVSNQPQHF,TGCAGTGCTAGGACAGGGGTTAGCAATCAGCCCCAGCATTTT
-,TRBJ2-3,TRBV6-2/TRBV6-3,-,CASRKTGAADTQYF,TGTGCCAGCAGGAAAACCGGGGCGGCAGATACGCAGTATTTT
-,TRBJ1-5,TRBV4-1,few,CASSQGGVSNQPQHF,TGCGCCAGCAGCCAAGGGGGGGTCTCCAATCAGCCCCAGCATTTT
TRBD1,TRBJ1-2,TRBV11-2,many,CASSPGGWYGYTF,TGTGCCAGCAGCCCAGGGGGCTGGTATGGCTACACCTTC
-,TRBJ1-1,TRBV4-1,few,CASNQPTGLNTEAFF,TGCGCCAGCAACCAACCCACAGGTCTGAACACTGAAGCTTTCTTT
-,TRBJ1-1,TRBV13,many,CASSFGGDTEAFF,TGTGCCAGCAGCTTTGGGGGGGATACTGAAGCTTTCTTT
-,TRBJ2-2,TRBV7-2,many,CASSLVGGGQNTGELFF,TGTGCCAGCAGCTTAGTTGGGGGTGGCCAGAACACCGGGGAGCTGTTTTTT
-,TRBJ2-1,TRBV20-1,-,CSARRPDTYNEQFF,TGCAGTGCTAGGCGGCCAGACACCTACAATGAGCAGTTCTTC
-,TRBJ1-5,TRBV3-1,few,CASSKGQSYSNQPQHF,TGTGCCAGCAGCAAAGGACAGAGCTATAGCAATCAGCCCCAGCATTTT
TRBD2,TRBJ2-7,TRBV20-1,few,CSASTSAGEQYF,TGCAGTGCTAGCACTAGCGCGGGCGAGCAGTACTTC
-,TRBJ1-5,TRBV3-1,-,CASSQDPGVGPQHF,TGTGCCAGCAGCCAAGATCCCGGGGTGGGGCCCCAGCATTTT
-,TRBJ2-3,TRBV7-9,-,CASSTQGGFTDTQYF,TGTGCCAGCAGCACACAGGGGGGGTTCACAGATACGCAGTATTTT
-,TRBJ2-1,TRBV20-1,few,CSARQVWDRDEQFF,TGCAGTGCTAGACAAGTCTGGGACCGTGATGAGCAGTTCTTC
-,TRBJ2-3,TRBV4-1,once,CASSQVMIGKRTDTQYF,TGCGCCAGCAGCCAAGTAATGATAGGGAAACGCACAGATACGCAGTATTTT
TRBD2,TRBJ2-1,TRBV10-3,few,CAIRGTSGRVYNEQFF,TGTGCCATCAGGGGTACTAGCGGGAGGGTTTACAATGAGCAGTTCTTC
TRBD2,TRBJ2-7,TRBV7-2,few,CASSFLADRYEQYF,TGTGCCAGCAGTTTTCTAGCGGACCGCTACGAGCAGTACTTC
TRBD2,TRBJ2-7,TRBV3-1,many,CASSTGTSGNEQYF,TGTGCCAGCAGCACCGGGACTAGCGGGAATGAGCAGTACTTC
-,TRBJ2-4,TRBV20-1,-,CSAPSPVKNIQYF,TGCAGTGCTCCTTCACCAGTCAAAAACATTCAGTACTTC
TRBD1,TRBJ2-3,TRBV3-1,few,CASRPQGFADTQYF,TGTGCCAGCAGGCCACAGGGGTTTGCAGATACGCAGTATTTT
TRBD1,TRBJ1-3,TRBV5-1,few,CASSSTPGQGSSGNTIYF,TGCGCCAGCAGCTCAACACCAGGACAGGGGAGCTCTGGAAACACCATATATTTT
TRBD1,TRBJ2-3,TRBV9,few,CASSAMPGQGADTQYF,TGTGCCAGCAGCGCAATGCCGGGACAGGGAGCGGATACGCAGTATTTT
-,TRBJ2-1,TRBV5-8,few,CASSQGGLGPYNEQFF,TGTGCCAGCAGCCAAGGTGGACTGGGGCCCTACAATGAGCAGTTCTTC
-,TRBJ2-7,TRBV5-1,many,CASSFMQSPYEQYF,TGCGCCAGCAGCTTCATGCAGTCCCCCTACGAGCAGTACTTC
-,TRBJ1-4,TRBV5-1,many,CASSLGSRSEKLFF,TGCGCCAGCAGCTTGGGGTCTAGAAGTGAAAAACTGTTTTTT
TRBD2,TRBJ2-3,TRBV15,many,CATSRDSGLAGGSTDTQYF,TGTGCCACCAGCAGAGATTCGGGTCTAGCGGGGGGGAGCACAGATACGCAGTATTTT
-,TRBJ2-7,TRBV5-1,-,CASSLYDSSYEQYF,TGCGCCAGCAGCTTGTACGATAGCTCCTACGAGCAGTACTTC
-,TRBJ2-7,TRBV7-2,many,CASSLGGSIREQYF,TGTGCCAGCAGCTTAGGAGGCAGTATCCGCGAGCAGTACTTC
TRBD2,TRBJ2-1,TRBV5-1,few,CASSYGLAGANEQFF,TGCGCCAGCAGCTACGGACTAGCGGGGGCAAATGAGCAGTTCTTC
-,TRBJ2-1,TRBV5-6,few,CASSLGPEVWVF,TGTGCCAGCAGCTTGGGCCCTGAAGTCTGGGTCTTC
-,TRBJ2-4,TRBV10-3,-,CAISEPVGNIQYF,TGTGCCATCAGTGAGCCGGTGGGAAACATTCAGTACTTC
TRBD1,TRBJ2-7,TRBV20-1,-,CSARGTGVYEQYF,TGCAGTGCTAGAGGGACAGGGGTGTACGAGCAGTACTTC
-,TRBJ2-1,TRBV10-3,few,CAISGPGGGGQLGNEQFF,TGTGCCATCAGTGGCCCCGGTGGGGGGGGCCAACTTGGTAATGAGCAGTTCTTC
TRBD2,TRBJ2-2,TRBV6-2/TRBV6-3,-,CASRRASGGGELFF,TGTGCCAGCAGGAGAGCTAGCGGAGGCGGGGAGCTGTTTTTT
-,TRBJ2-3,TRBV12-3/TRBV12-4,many,CASSLRSDTQYF,TGTGCCAGCAGTTTACGATCAGATACGCAGTATTTT